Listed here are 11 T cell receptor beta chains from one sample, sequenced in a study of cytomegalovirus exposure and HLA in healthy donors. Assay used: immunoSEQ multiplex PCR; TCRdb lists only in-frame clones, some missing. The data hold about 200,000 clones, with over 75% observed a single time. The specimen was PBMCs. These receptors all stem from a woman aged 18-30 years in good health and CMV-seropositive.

CDR3 region: CASSSMPRGPLDGYTF. CDR3 nucleotides: TGCGCCAGCAGCTCCATGCCGCGGGGGCCTCTGGATGGCTACACCTTC. The rearrangement joins TRBV5-1 to TRBJ1-2; TRBD1 might be the D (6 bases). The germline V gene encodes CDR1 SGHRS and CDR2 YFSETQ. V was cut by 3 bases and J by 6 bases, with 21 bases left in between. The CDR3 totals 16 residues.

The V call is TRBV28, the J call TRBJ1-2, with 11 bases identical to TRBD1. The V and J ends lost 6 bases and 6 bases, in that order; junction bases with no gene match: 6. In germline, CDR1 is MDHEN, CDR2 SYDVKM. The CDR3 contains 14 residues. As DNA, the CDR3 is TGTGCCAGCAGGTCAGCGGGACAGGGGGATGGCTACACCTTC. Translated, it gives CASRSAGQGDGYTF.

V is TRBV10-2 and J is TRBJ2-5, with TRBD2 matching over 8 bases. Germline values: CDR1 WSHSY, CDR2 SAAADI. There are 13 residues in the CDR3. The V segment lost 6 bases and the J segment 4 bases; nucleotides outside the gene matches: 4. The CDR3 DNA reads TGCGCCAGCAGGCGGAGCGGGAGAGAGACCCAGTACTTC. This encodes CASRRSGRETQYF.

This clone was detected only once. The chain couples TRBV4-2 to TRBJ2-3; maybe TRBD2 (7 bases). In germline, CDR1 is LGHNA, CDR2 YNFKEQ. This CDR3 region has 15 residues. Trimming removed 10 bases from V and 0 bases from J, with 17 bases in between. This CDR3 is CATGGGGASTDTQYF. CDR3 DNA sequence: TGTGCCACCGGAGGGGGGGGAGCCAGCACAGATACGCAGTATTTT.

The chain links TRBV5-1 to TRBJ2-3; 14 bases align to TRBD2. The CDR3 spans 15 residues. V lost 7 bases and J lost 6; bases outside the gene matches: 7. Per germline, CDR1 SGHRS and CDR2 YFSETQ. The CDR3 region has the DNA TGCGCCAGCGTCGGACTAGCGGGAGGCTCGGATACGCAGTATTTT. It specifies CASVGLAGGSDTQYF.

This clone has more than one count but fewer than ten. The DNA of the CDR3 is TGTGCCTGGACTGCAGGGGATCGAAGGGGCTACACCTTC. Translated: CAWTAGDRRGYTF. This chain connects TRBV30 to TRBJ1-2; tentatively, D is TRBD1 (6 bases). The V gene's germline CDR1 is GTSNPN and CDR2 SVGIG (reference sequence). The CDR3 sequence is 13 residues long. Trimming removed 4 bases at V and 8 bases at J, with 17 bases between. Full variable domain (remainder filled in from reference TRBV30 and TRBJ1-2): SQTIHQWPATLVQPVGSPLSLECTVEGTSNPNLYWYRQAAGRGLQLLFYSVGIGQISSEVPQNLSASRPQDRQFILSSKKLLLSDSGFYLCAWTAGDRRGYTFGSGTRLTVV.

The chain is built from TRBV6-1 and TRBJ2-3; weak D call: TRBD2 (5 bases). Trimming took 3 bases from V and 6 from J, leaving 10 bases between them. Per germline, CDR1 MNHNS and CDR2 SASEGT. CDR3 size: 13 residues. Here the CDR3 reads CASSDYPGDTQYF. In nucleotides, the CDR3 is TGTGCCAGCAGTGACTACCCGGGGGATACGCAGTATTTT.

The CDR3 is CASSLVRGQTYEQYF. DNA of the CDR3: TGTGCCAGCAGCTTAGTTAGGGGACAGACCTACGAGCAGTACTTC. V gene TRBV7-8 combines with J gene TRBJ2-7, with 7 bases lining up with TRBD1. Germline lookup yields CDR1 SGHVS and CDR2 FQNEAQ. V shed 1 base and J 2 bases; nucleotides not matched to a gene: 5. This CDR3 contains 15 residues.

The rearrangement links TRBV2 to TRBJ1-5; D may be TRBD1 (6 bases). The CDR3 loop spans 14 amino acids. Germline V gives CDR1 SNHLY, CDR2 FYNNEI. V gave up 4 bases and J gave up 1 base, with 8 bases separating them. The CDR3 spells CASSGTASNQPQHF. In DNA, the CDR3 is TGTGCCAGCAGTGGGACAGCCAGCAATCAGCCCCAGCATTTT.

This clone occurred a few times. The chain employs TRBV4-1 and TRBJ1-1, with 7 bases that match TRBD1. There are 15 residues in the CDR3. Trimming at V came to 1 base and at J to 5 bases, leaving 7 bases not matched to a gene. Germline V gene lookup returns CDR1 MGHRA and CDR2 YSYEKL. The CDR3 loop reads CASSQGFTGVTEAFF. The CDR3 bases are TGCGCCAGCAGCCAAGGGTTTACAGGGGTTACTGAAGCTTTCTTT.

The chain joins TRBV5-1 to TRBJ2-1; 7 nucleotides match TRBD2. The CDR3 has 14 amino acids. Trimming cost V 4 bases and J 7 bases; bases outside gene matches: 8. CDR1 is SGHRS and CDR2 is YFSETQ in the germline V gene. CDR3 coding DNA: TGCGCCAGCAGCCCAACCCCCGGGGGGAATGAGCAGTTCTTC. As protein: CASSPTPGGNEQFF.